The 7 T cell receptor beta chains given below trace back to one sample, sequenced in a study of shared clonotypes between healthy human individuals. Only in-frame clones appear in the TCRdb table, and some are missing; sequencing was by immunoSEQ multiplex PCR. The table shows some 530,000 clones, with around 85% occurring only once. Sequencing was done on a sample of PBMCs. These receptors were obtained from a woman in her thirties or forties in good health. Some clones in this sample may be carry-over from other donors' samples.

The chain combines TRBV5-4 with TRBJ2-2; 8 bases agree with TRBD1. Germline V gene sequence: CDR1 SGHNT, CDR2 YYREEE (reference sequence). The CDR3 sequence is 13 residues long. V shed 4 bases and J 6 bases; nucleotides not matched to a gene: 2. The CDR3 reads CASSNRGSGELFF. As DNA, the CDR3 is TGTGCCAGCAGCAACAGGGGGTCCGGGGAGCTGTTTTTT. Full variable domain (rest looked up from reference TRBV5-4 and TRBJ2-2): ETGVTQSPTHLIKTRGQQVTLRCSSQSGHNTVSWYQQALGQGPQFIFQYYREEENGRGNFPPRFSGLQFPNYSSELNVNALELDDSALYLCASSNRGSGELFFGEGSRLTVL.

CDR3 bases: TGTGCCAGCAGCTTAGGGCGGGGGGCCCAGTACTTC. Encoded protein: CASSLGRGAQYF. The genes are TRBV7-2 and TRBJ2-5; 8 nucleotides line up with TRBD2. Trimming removed 1 base from V and 9 bases from J; junction bases left unmatched: 1. Germline CDR1 is SGHTA and CDR2 is FQGNSA. The CDR3 spans 12 residues.

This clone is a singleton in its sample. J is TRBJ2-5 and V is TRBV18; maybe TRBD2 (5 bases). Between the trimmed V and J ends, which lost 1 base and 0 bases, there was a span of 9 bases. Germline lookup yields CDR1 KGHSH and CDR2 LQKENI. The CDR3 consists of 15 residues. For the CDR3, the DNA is TGTGCCAGCTCACCACTTGGACTGAACCAAGAGACCCAGTACTTC. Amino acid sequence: CASSPLGLNQETQYF.

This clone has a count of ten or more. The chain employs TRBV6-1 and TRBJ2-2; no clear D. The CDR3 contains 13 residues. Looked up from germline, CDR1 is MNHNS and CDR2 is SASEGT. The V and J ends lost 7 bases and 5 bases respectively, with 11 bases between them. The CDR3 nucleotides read TGTGCCAGCACCAAGACGGTAACCGGGGAGCTGTTTTTT. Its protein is CASTKTVTGELFF.

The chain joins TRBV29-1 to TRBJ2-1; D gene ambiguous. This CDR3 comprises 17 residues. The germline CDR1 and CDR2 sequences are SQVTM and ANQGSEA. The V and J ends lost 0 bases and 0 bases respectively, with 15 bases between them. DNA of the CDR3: TGCAGCGTTGAAGATTGGTACGTTACGAGCTCCTACAATGAGCAGTTCTTC. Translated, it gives CSVEDWYVTSSYNEQFF.

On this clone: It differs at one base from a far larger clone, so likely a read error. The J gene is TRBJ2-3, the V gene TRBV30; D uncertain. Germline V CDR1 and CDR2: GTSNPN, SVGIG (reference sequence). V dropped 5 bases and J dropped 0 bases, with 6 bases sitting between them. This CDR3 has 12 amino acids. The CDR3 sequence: CAWGTSTDTQYF. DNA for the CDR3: TGTGCCTGGGGCACAAGCACAGATACGCAGTATTTT.

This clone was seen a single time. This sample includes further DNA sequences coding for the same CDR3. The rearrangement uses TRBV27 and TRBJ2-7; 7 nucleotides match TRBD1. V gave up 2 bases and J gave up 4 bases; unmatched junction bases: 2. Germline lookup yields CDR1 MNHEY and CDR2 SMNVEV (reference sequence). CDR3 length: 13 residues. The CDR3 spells CASSLRTGYEQYF. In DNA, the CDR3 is TGTGCCAGCAGTTTAAGGACAGGTTACGAGCAGTACTTC.